The 5 T cell receptor beta chains reported below all come from one sample, sequenced in a study of blood T cell repertoires in COVID-19. Assay: immunoSEQ multiplex PCR; the TCRdb copy retains only in-frame clones and omits some. The sample has 55,000 to 65,000 clones; 89% are singletons. Sequencing was performed on peripheral blood. These receptors came from a woman between 55 and 75 years old with COVID-19, enrolled during active disease.

The chain links TRBV6-2 or TRBV6-3 to TRBJ1-5; D uncertain. Germline CDR1 is MNHEY and CDR2 is SVGEGT. The V gene lost 4 bases and the J gene lost 0 bases, with 7 bases spanning the gap. This CDR3 comprises 14 residues. The CDR3 DNA reads as TGTGCCAGCAGTTCCGGTTATAGCAATCAGCCCCAGCATTTT. It specifies CASSSGYSNQPQHF.

The chain joins TRBV14 to TRBJ1-6; D is unresolved. This CDR3 contains 14 residues. In germline, CDR1 is SGHDN, CDR2 FVKESK. Trimming took off 7 bases at V and 0 bases at J, with 7 bases between the two ends. CDR3 nucleotides: TGTGCCAGCAATGCAGACTCCTATAATTCACCCCTCCACTTT. Translated: CASNADSYNSPLHF.

The chain employs TRBV2 and TRBJ2-7, with D tentatively TRBD2 (5 bases). Trimming took 7 bases from V and 7 from J, leaving 23 bases between them. The CDR3 consists of 15 residues. Germline-derived CDR1 and CDR2 are SNHLY and FYNNEI. DNA of the CDR3: TGTGCCAGCACGGCAGGACGAGTTCTTCCGGGAGAGCAGTACTTC. The encoded protein is CASTAGRVLPGEQYF.

The chain links TRBV30 to TRBJ1-6; D gene unclear. V lost 2 bases to trimming and J lost 7 bases, with 12 bases between them. Germline values: CDR1 GTSNPN, CDR2 SVGIG (reference sequence). The CDR3 length is 14 residues. The CDR3 coding sequence is TGTGCCTGGAGTACCCTAACCCTAAATTCACCCCTCCACTTT. Protein: CAWSTLTLNSPLHF.

The chain combines TRBV5-4 with TRBJ2-7; 8 bases map to TRBD2. Unmatched junction bases numbered 3, after V lost 2 bases and J lost 2 bases. Germline CDR1 reads SGHNT; CDR2 reads YYREEE (reference sequence). The CDR3 length is 14 residues. CDR3 residues: CASSFSGAPYEQYF. As DNA, the CDR3 is TGTGCCAGCAGCTTTAGCGGGGCCCCCTACGAGCAGTACTTC.